This T cell receptor (beta chain) was sequenced for a study of T cell responses to AZD1222 COVID-19 vaccine. Across the study: Researchers grouped second doses given at about 4 or about 12 weeks into one pool.

Method: immunoSEQ multiplex PCR; TCRdb's copy keeps in-frame clones and lacks some. Among around 140,000 clones, roughly 92% were seen once, and the ten largest hold approximately 1.5%. As regards this clone: The antigen is not known.

Germline V CDR1 and CDR2: KGHSH, LQKENI. The CDR3 length is 11 residues. The ends were cut back, 4 bases at V and 7 bases at J, with 7 bases in the middle. Study-wide results and caveats: Unmutated variant regions are reportedly the target of nearly half of TCRs that are spike-specific.

This receptor was identified in an adult in good health. The sequencing here drew on peripheral blood, taken on day 0 of AZD1222 vaccination. The chain is built from TRBV18 and TRBJ1-2, with D hard to call. The CDR3 coding sequence is TGTGCCAGCTCACTATACAGTGGCTACACCTTC. This codes for CASSLYSGYTF.